The rows below give T cell receptor beta chains drawn from one sample of a study of T cells in Graves' hyperthyroidism and ophthalmopathy. TCRdb used MiXCR to reprocess the multiplex PCR reads, holding one entry per CDR3 protein. The repertoire consists of about 640,000 distinct CDR3 sequences, with roughly 46% occurring once and the leading ten covering less than 9.5%. The sample comprised peripheral blood or thyroid tissue (not recorded which). Every receptor here comes from an adult man with Graves' disease, either hyperthyroidism or ophthalmopathy (not recorded which). The CDR3 runs from the conserved cysteine through the conserved F or W. Fields, in order: clone size, V gene, D gene, J gene, CDR3 DNA, CDR3 protein. D genes are given only for firm matches. The size field is filled for only some rows; it gives once, few, many or a size class.

clone_size: .; v_call: TRBV7-2; d_call: TRBD1; j_call: TRBJ1-1; cdr3_nt: TGTGCCAGCAGCTTGGACAGGGCCGGCACTGAAGCTTTCTTT; cdr3_aa: CASSLDRAGTEAFF
clone_size: .; v_call: TRBV19; d_call: TRBD1; j_call: TRBJ1-4; cdr3_nt: TGTGCCAGTAGTAGGAAGGGACAGGGGGCGCAAACTAATGAAAAACTGTTTTTT; cdr3_aa: CASSRKGQGAQTNEKLFF
clone_size: once; v_call: TRBV25-1; d_call: .; j_call: TRBJ1-5; cdr3_nt: TGTGCCCGCTACGGAGGAGGCAATCAGCCCCAGCATTTT; cdr3_aa: CARYGGGNQPQHF
clone_size: many; v_call: TRBV15; d_call: .; j_call: TRBJ1-5; cdr3_nt: TGTGCCACCAGCAGTGGGGGGCGTCAGCCCCAGCATTTT; cdr3_aa: CATSSGGRQPQHF
clone_size: .; v_call: TRBV7-3; d_call: TRBD1; j_call: TRBJ2-7; cdr3_nt: TGTGCCAGCGCTGGACAGGGTGGGTACGAGCAGTACTTC; cdr3_aa: CASAGQGGYEQYF
clone_size: many; v_call: TRBV24-1; d_call: .; j_call: TRBJ1-5; cdr3_nt: TGTGCCACCAGTGAGGGGTTCAATCAGCCCCAGCATTTT; cdr3_aa: CATSEGFNQPQHF
clone_size: .; v_call: TRBV11-2; d_call: .; j_call: TRBJ2-7; cdr3_nt: TGTGCCAGCAGCTTAGTTTTACAGGACGAGCAGTACTTC; cdr3_aa: CASSLVLQDEQYF
clone_size: .; v_call: TRBV2; d_call: .; j_call: TRBJ1-1; cdr3_nt: TGTGCCAGCAGTGAATATAGGGGTACGAACACTGAAGCTTTCTTT; cdr3_aa: CASSEYRGTNTEAFF
clone_size: many; v_call: TRBV29-1; d_call: .; j_call: TRBJ1-1; cdr3_nt: TGCAGCGTATTACAGCTTAACATGAACACTGAAGCTTTCTTT; cdr3_aa: CSVLQLNMNTEAFF
clone_size: .; v_call: TRBV7-3; d_call: .; j_call: TRBJ1-4; cdr3_nt: TGCGCCAGCAGCCCAACACTCGGCAATGAAAAACTGTTTTTT; cdr3_aa: CASSPTLGNEKLFF
clone_size: few; v_call: TRBV10-1; d_call: .; j_call: TRBJ1-3; cdr3_nt: TGTGCCAGCAGTTTCGTCACAGGGACCTCTGGAAACACCATATATTTT; cdr3_aa: CASSFVTGTSGNTIYF
clone_size: .; v_call: TRBV5-1; d_call: .; j_call: TRBJ2-2; cdr3_nt: TGCGCCAGCAGCTTGGGGCGGCGCGGCACCGGGGAGCTGTTTTTT; cdr3_aa: CASSLGRRGTGELFF
clone_size: .; v_call: TRBV7-2; d_call: .; j_call: TRBJ2-7; cdr3_nt: TGTGCCAGCAGCTTAGGGGACCCCCCCGTTTTTGAGCAGTACTTC; cdr3_aa: CASSLGDPPVFEQYF
clone_size: many; v_call: TRBV29-1; d_call: TRBD1; j_call: TRBJ1-2; cdr3_nt: TGCAGCGTTACAGGGGACGGCTATGGCTACACCTTC; cdr3_aa: CSVTGDGYGYTF
clone_size: many; v_call: TRBV29-1; d_call: TRBD1; j_call: TRBJ1-2; cdr3_nt: TGCAGCCTAGACAGGGTCGATGGCTACACCTTC; cdr3_aa: CSLDRVDGYTF
clone_size: .; v_call: TRBV29-1; d_call: TRBD1; j_call: TRBJ1-1; cdr3_nt: TGCAGCGTTGACCGGACAGGTACTGAAGCTTTCTTT; cdr3_aa: CSVDRTGTEAFF
clone_size: .; v_call: TRBV20-1; d_call: TRBD1; j_call: TRBJ1-1; cdr3_nt: TGCAGTGCCACAGGGGAAAATGAAGCTTTCTTT; cdr3_aa: CSATGENEAFF
clone_size: many; v_call: TRBV24-1; d_call: TRBD1; j_call: TRBJ1-5; cdr3_nt: TGTGCCACCAGTGACGCCTGGACAGGATTCAATCAGCCCCAGCATTTT; cdr3_aa: CATSDAWTGFNQPQHF
clone_size: many; v_call: TRBV2; d_call: TRBD1; j_call: TRBJ1-5; cdr3_nt: TGTGCCAGCAGCGAGGACAGGGATCGTCAGCCCCAGCATTTT; cdr3_aa: CASSEDRDRQPQHF
clone_size: many; v_call: TRBV7-9; d_call: .; j_call: TRBJ1-4; cdr3_nt: TGTGCCAGCAGACAAGACAGCGCGAATGAAAAACTGTTTTTT; cdr3_aa: CASRQDSANEKLFF
clone_size: .; v_call: TRBV7-9; d_call: .; j_call: TRBJ2-3; cdr3_nt: TGTGCCAGCAGCTTAAGTGACGGTGATACGCAGTATTTT; cdr3_aa: CASSLSDGDTQYF
clone_size: many; v_call: TRBV24-1; d_call: TRBD1; j_call: TRBJ1-4; cdr3_nt: TGTGCCACCAGTGACCCCGGACAGGGAACTAATGAAAAACTGTTTTTT; cdr3_aa: CATSDPGQGTNEKLFF
clone_size: .; v_call: TRBV7-9; d_call: .; j_call: TRBJ1-1; cdr3_nt: TGTGCCAGCAGCTTATTGGACGGGTTGAACACTGAAGCTTTCTTT; cdr3_aa: CASSLLDGLNTEAFF
clone_size: few; v_call: TRBV7-8; d_call: .; j_call: TRBJ1-5; cdr3_nt: TGCGCCAGCAGCCCCCGACAGGATCAGCCCCAGCATTTT; cdr3_aa: CASSPRQDQPQHF
clone_size: .; v_call: TRBV25-1; d_call: .; j_call: TRBJ1-1; cdr3_nt: TGTGCCAGCGTTACAGGGAACATGAACACTGAAGCTTTCTTT; cdr3_aa: CASVTGNMNTEAFF
clone_size: .; v_call: TRBV7-8; d_call: TRBD1; j_call: TRBJ1-5; cdr3_nt: TGTGCCAGCAGCCTACCCAGGGGGCAGGGCAATCAGCCCCAGCATTTT; cdr3_aa: CASSLPRGQGNQPQHF
clone_size: few; v_call: TRBV29-1; d_call: .; j_call: TRBJ2-2; cdr3_nt: TGCAGCGTTGTGGGGAAGGCCGGGGAGCTGTTTTTT; cdr3_aa: CSVVGKAGELFF
clone_size: .; v_call: TRBV29-1; d_call: TRBD1; j_call: TRBJ1-2; cdr3_nt: TGCAGCGTTGAGGAGGGACAGGGCTTTGGCTACACCTTC; cdr3_aa: CSVEEGQGFGYTF
clone_size: few; v_call: TRBV20-1; d_call: TRBD1; j_call: TRBJ1-3; cdr3_nt: TGCAGTGCTAGTAGGGGGCGCCGGGGAAACACCATATATTTT; cdr3_aa: CSASRGRRGNTIYF
clone_size: .; v_call: TRBV2; d_call: TRBD1; j_call: TRBJ1-6; cdr3_nt: TGTGCCAGCAGGACAGGGGCAGATAATTCACCCCTCCACTTT; cdr3_aa: CASRTGADNSPLHF